This entry features one T cell receptor beta chain sequence. Germline lookup yields CDR1 LGHNA and CDR2 YSLEER. V lost 1 base to trimming and J lost 7 bases, with 13 bases between them. The CDR3 length is 15 residues. Under the authors' procedure: Estimation of nucleated cell counts relied on the amplification of reference gene primers. Assay used: immunoSEQ multiplex PCR; TCRdb lists only in-frame clones, some missing. Clonal size and the V and J genes are those of that table, whereas D and trimming came from the DNA. The profile shows approximately 150,000 clones, around 82% of them singletons. This record belongs to a study of blood T cell repertoires in COVID-19.

This TCR derives from a man in his 70s with active or convalescent COVID-19. The sequenced material came from peripheral blood. J is TRBJ1-4 and V is TRBV4-3; the D is unclear. CDR3 sequence (DNA): TGCGCCAGCAGCCAAGCGCGGGGAGTGAGTGAAAAACTGTTTTTT. Protein sequence: CASSQARGVSEKLFF.